The rows below give T cell receptor beta chains drawn from one sample of a study of blood T cell repertoires in COVID-19. Profiling relied on immunoSEQ multiplex PCR, and the TCRdb table lists in-frame clones only, not all of them. The sample contains 350,000 or so clones, approximately 86% of which appear only once. The source material was PBMCs or T cells enriched from blood (not recorded which). The origin of the receptors is a woman in her thirties or forties with acute COVID-19. Both conserved end residues are part of each CDR3. The order of the fields is CDR3 protein, J gene, V gene.

CDR3 protein: CASSPRQGVAGELFF
J gene: TRBJ2-2
V gene: TRBV9

CDR3 protein: CSVVWQALSSGNTIYF
J gene: TRBJ1-3
V gene: TRBV29-1

CDR3 protein: CASSPGQLSNQPQHF
J gene: TRBJ1-5
V gene: TRBV27

CDR3 protein: CASSLGAGREQFF
J gene: TRBJ2-1
V gene: TRBV5-1

CDR3 protein: CASSTTGSVTDTQYF
J gene: TRBJ2-3
V gene: TRBV19

CDR3 protein: CSATLGSYNEQFF
J gene: TRBJ2-1
V gene: TRBV29-1

CDR3 protein: CASSLDGRAGSEEQFF
J gene: TRBJ2-1
V gene: TRBV5-4

CDR3 protein: CASSQDASLPYNEQFF
J gene: TRBJ2-1
V gene: TRBV4-3

CDR3 protein: CASTYSGGSYGQYF
J gene: TRBJ2-7
V gene: TRBV5-8

CDR3 protein: CASTDRTSGANVLTF
J gene: TRBJ2-6
V gene: TRBV2

CDR3 protein: CASSPLQGMGGEQYF
J gene: TRBJ2-7
V gene: TRBV18

CDR3 protein: CASSKGTPGTSGFSYNEQFF
J gene: TRBJ2-1
V gene: TRBV5-1

CDR3 protein: CASSGDREQFF
J gene: TRBJ2-1
V gene: TRBV11-3

CDR3 protein: CAILEDEYNEQFF
J gene: TRBJ2-1
V gene: TRBV10-3

CDR3 protein: CAIRLQAGGGTGELFF
J gene: TRBJ2-2
V gene: TRBV10-3

CDR3 protein: CASSIGQGGTEAFF
J gene: TRBJ1-1
V gene: TRBV7-2

CDR3 protein: CASSGHQTNYGYTF
J gene: TRBJ1-2
V gene: TRBV2

CDR3 protein: CASSSGRNTDTQYF
J gene: TRBJ2-3
V gene: TRBV6-5

CDR3 protein: CASSQEAGINEKLFF
J gene: TRBJ1-4
V gene: TRBV4-1

CDR3 protein: CAISASPETQYF
J gene: TRBJ2-5
V gene: TRBV10-3

CDR3 protein: CASSQLQGLYTEAFF
J gene: TRBJ1-1
V gene: TRBV5-4

CDR3 protein: CASSPGGPGGTEAFF
J gene: TRBJ1-1
V gene: TRBV3-1/TRBV3-2

CDR3 protein: CASSFLGGRTSTDTQYF
J gene: TRBJ2-3
V gene: TRBV7-2

CDR3 protein: CATSDFTGTGGKDTQYF
J gene: TRBJ2-3
V gene: TRBV24-1

CDR3 protein: CASSQTSGGYNEQFF
J gene: TRBJ2-1
V gene: TRBV5-1

CDR3 protein: CASSVSPTGFVTGELFF
J gene: TRBJ2-2
V gene: TRBV9

CDR3 protein: CASSPGQNNSPLHF
J gene: TRBJ1-6
V gene: TRBV3-1/TRBV3-2

CDR3 protein: CASSLLGGRPNEQFF
J gene: TRBJ2-1
V gene: TRBV11-2

CDR3 protein: CASSSGTPQHF
J gene: TRBJ1-5
V gene: TRBV28

CDR3 protein: CASSPHDSPYEQYF
J gene: TRBJ2-7
V gene: TRBV27

CDR3 protein: CASSLGFGSSYEQYF
J gene: TRBJ2-7
V gene: TRBV11-3

CDR3 protein: CASSVTSGSTETQYF
J gene: TRBJ2-5
V gene: TRBV9

CDR3 protein: CASSPSGTGELFF
J gene: TRBJ2-2
V gene: TRBV18

CDR3 protein: CASSKRQGNTGELFF
J gene: TRBJ2-2
V gene: TRBV21-1

CDR3 protein: CASSLAGTVGEQYF
J gene: TRBJ2-7
V gene: TRBV7-9

CDR3 protein: CATSRDPPGTNEKLFF
J gene: TRBJ1-4
V gene: TRBV15

CDR3 protein: CASSARQEIYGYTF
J gene: TRBJ1-2
V gene: TRBV9

CDR3 protein: CASSPGAPQRDTQYF
J gene: TRBJ2-3
V gene: TRBV9

CDR3 protein: CSASDPLIRSYTF
J gene: TRBJ1-2
V gene: TRBV20-1

CDR3 protein: CASLLQTWTGGTGELFF
J gene: TRBJ2-2
V gene: TRBV19

CDR3 protein: CASSFTSGRSDEQFF
J gene: TRBJ2-1
V gene: TRBV6-5

CDR3 protein: CASGGAYGYTF
J gene: TRBJ1-2
V gene: TRBV19

CDR3 protein: CASSFYDGYTF
J gene: TRBJ1-2
V gene: TRBV28

CDR3 protein: CASSYQQGRGTQYF
J gene: TRBJ2-5
V gene: TRBV6-5

CDR3 protein: CASSPTGQGLGEQFF
J gene: TRBJ2-1
V gene: TRBV11-2

CDR3 protein: CASSPGGTGAYEQYF
J gene: TRBJ2-7
V gene: TRBV5-1

CDR3 protein: CASSPSTGGEKLFF
J gene: TRBJ1-4
V gene: TRBV9

CDR3 protein: CASSQLGDTQYF
J gene: TRBJ2-3
V gene: TRBV7-8